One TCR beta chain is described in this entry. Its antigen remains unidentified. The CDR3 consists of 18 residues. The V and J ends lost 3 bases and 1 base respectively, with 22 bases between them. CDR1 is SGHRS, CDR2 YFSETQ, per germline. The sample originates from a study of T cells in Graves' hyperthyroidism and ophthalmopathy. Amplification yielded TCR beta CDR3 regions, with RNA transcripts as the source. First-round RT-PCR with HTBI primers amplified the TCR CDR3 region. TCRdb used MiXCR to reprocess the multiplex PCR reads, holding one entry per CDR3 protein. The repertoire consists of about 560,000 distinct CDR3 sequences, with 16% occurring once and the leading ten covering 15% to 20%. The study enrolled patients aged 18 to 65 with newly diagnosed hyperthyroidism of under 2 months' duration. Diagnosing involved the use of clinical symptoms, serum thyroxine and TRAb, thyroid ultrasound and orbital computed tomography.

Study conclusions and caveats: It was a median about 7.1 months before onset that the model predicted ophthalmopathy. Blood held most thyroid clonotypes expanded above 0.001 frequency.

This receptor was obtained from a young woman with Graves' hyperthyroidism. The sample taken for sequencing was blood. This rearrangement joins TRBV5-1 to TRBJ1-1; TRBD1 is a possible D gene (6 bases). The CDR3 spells CASSYTPIGQIPNTEAFF. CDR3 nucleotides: TGCGCCAGCAGCTATACCCCCATAGGACAGATACCGAACACTGAAGCTTTCTTT.